The 23 T cell receptor beta chains below all came from one sample that was sequenced in a study of blood T cell repertoires in COVID-19. Some clones are missing from TCRdb's copy, which holds only in-frame ones; the method was immunoSEQ multiplex PCR. The profile shows roughly 260,000 clones, around nine tenths of them singletons. Sequenced material: PBMCs or T cells enriched from blood (not recorded which). The receptors shown here come from a woman younger than 35 who had recovered from COVID-19.

As regards this clone: The junction departs from the called germline gene at one end, perhaps through a read error. V and J are TRBV19 and TRBJ1-5; 8 bases agree with TRBD1. The V gene's germline CDR1 is LNHDA and CDR2 SQIVND (reference sequence). CDR3 length: 14 amino acids. The CDR3 DNA is TGTGCCAGTAGTGAACCAGGGGGCAAGCAGCCCCAGCATTTT. Encoded protein: CASSEPGGKQPQHF.

In its sample, this clone was seen once. J is TRBJ2-3 and V is TRBV27, with D uncertain. Trimming took off 8 bases at V and 6 bases at J, with 12 bases between the two ends. The CDR3 totals 12 residues. CDR1 is MNHEY and CDR2 is SMNVEV in the germline V gene (reference sequence). The CDR3 reads CASSMGMDTQYF. In DNA form, the CDR3 reads TGTGCCAGCTCAATGGGCATGGATACGCAGTATTTT.

This clone has only a few counts. The chain joins TRBV15 to TRBJ1-5, with 7 bases matching TRBD1. The V gene's germline CDR1 is LNHNV and CDR2 YYDKDF (reference sequence). Trimming took 9 bases from V and 5 from J; bases not matched to a gene: 7. The CDR3 runs 13 residues. In DNA form, the CDR3 reads TGTGCCACGCGAACAGGGGTTGATCAGCCCCAGCATTTT. Protein product: CATRTGVDQPQHF.

The gene calls are TRBV5-1 and TRBJ1-3; D uncertain. The CDR3 is made up of 16 amino acids. Per germline, CDR1 SGHRS and CDR2 YFSETQ. V lost 0 bases, J lost 2 bases, and 12 bases lay in between. The CDR3 DNA reads TGCGCCAGCAGCTTGGCCCCATCGCAGGCTGGAAACACCATATATTTT. It translates to CASSLAPSQAGNTIYF. Together with reference TRBV5-1 and TRBJ1-3, the CDR3 gives the full variable domain: KAGVTQTPRYLIKTRGQQVTLSCSPISGHRSVSWYQQTPGQGLQFLFEYFSETQRNKGNFPGRFSGRQFSNSRSEMNVSTLELGDSALYLCASSLAPSQAGNTIYFGEGSWLTVV.

This chain uses TRBV6-5 with TRBJ1-5; D ambiguous. The CDR3 totals 14 residues. Trimming took off 5 bases at V and 7 bases at J, with 15 bases between the two ends. Looked up from germline, CDR1 is MNHEY and CDR2 is SVGAGI. Here the CDR3 reads CASSTGEGGQPQHF. The CDR3, as DNA: TGTGCCAGCAGTACCGGGGAGGGCGGACAGCCCCAGCATTTT.

This clone has more than one count but fewer than ten. The chain links TRBV23-1 to TRBJ1-1, with D perhaps matching TRBD1 (5 bases). TRBV23-1 is recorded as an ORF, its role being uncertain. This CDR3 comprises 15 residues. The V gene lost 4 bases and the J gene lost 3 bases, with 15 bases spanning the gap. CDR3 nucleotides: TGCGCCAGCAGTCCCCTCCCGACAGTCGACACTGAAGCTTTCTTT. This translates into CASSPLPTVDTEAFF.

The chain carries TRBV2 and TRBJ2-1; 10 nucleotides match TRBD2. This CDR3 spans 17 amino acids. Germline V gene lookup returns CDR1 SNHLY and CDR2 FYNNEI. The trim removed 5 bases at V and 2 bases at J, leaving 9 bases unmatched. The CDR3: CASSRLAGALTYNEQFF. DNA for the CDR3: TGTGCCAGCAGTCGGCTAGCGGGGGCCTTAACCTACAATGAGCAGTTCTTC. The full variable domain, its missing parts supplied by reference TRBV2 and TRBJ2-1, is EPEVTQTPSHQVTQMGQEVILRCVPISNHLYFYWYRQILGQKVEFLVSFYNNEISEKSEIFDDQFSVERPDGSNFTLKIRSTKLEDSAMYFCASSRLAGALTYNEQFFGPGTRLTVL.

As regards this clone: At the DNA level, this CDR3 is encoded by other sequences in the same sample as well. V and J are TRBV7-9 and TRBJ1-6; D is possibly TRBD1 (6 bases). Germline assignment: CDR1 SEHNR and CDR2 FQNEAQ (reference sequence). Trimming stripped 5 bases from V and 5 bases from J, with 13 bases between. The CDR3 sequence is 15 residues long. CDR3 protein: CASSEGGSDNSPLHF. The CDR3 DNA sequence: TGTGCCAGCAGCGAGGGGGGGTCGGATAATTCACCCCTCCACTTT.

Only a few counts were recorded for this clone. The chain recombines TRBV7-8 with TRBJ2-7, with D possibly matching TRBD2 (6 bases). This CDR3 comprises 13 residues. V was pared by 5 bases and J by 6 bases, with 14 bases between. Germline V lookup: CDR1 SGHVS, CDR2 FQNEAQ. Here the CDR3 reads CASSQGTRGEQYF. The CDR3 bases are TGTGCCAGCAGCCAAGGGACTCGAGGCGAGCAGTACTTC.

This clone has only one observation. This CDR3 reads CASSFDRLNTEAFF. The CDR3 nucleotides read TGTGCCAGCAGCTTCGACAGGCTGAACACTGAAGCTTTCTTT. V usage is TRBV6-6 and J usage is TRBJ1-1; D possibly corresponds to TRBD1 (6 bases). The germline V and J ends were trimmed by 6 bases and 0 bases, with 11 bases remaining between them. Germline lookup yields CDR1 MNHNY and CDR2 SVGAGI (reference sequence). This CDR3 spans 14 amino acids.

This rearrangement joins TRBV10-3 to TRBJ2-3, with unresolved D. V dropped 9 bases and J dropped 2 bases, with 18 bases sitting between them. The germline gives CDR1 ENHRY, CDR2 SYGVKD. This CDR3 is 15 amino acids long. CDR3 loop: CAIQSRQANTDTQYF. The CDR3 DNA sequence: TGTGCCATTCAAAGCCGACAAGCCAACACAGATACGCAGTATTTT.

This chain uses TRBV7-2 with TRBJ2-1, with 9 bases that match TRBD2. Germline assignment: CDR1 SGHTA and CDR2 FQGNSA. The CDR3 is 18 residues long. Trimming removed 5 bases from V and 3 bases from J; junction bases left unmatched: 14. The chain's CDR3 is CASSLKISSGGYYNEQFF. CDR3 DNA: TGTGCCAGCAGCCTGAAGATTAGTAGCGGGGGCTACTACAATGAGCAGTTCTTC.

This sequence joins TRBV4-3 and TRBJ2-3, with 7 bases identical to TRBD1. This CDR3 has 18 amino acids. V shed 4 bases, J shed 0 bases, and the junction held 13 bases outside the gene matches. Per germline, CDR1 LGHNA and CDR2 YSLEER. DNA for the CDR3: TGCGCCAGCAGCCGAGCCCCTACGACAGGGAGTAGCACAGATACGCAGTATTTT. Protein sequence: CASSRAPTTGSSTDTQYF.

Only one count was recorded for this clone. This sequence joins TRBV5-1 and TRBJ2-7; TRBD1 matches at 8 bases. CDR1 and CDR2 (germline): SGHRS, YFSETQ. The CDR3 runs 14 residues. J gave up 4 bases and V 4 bases, and 7 bases lay outside the gene matches. The CDR3 coding sequence is TGCGCCAGCAGCGGGGGACAGGAGGTGTACGAGCAGTACTTC. This codes for CASSGGQEVYEQYF.

The rearrangement links TRBV28 to TRBJ2-2, with 7 bases lining up with TRBD1. V gave up 8 bases and J gave up 4 bases; unmatched junction bases: 4. This CDR3 contains 13 residues. Germline V gene lookup returns CDR1 MDHEN and CDR2 SYDVKM. CDR3 loop: CASDRAATGELFF. The CDR3 coding sequence is TGTGCCAGCGACAGGGCGGCCACCGGGGAGCTGTTTTTT.

This chain uses TRBV15 with TRBJ2-7; 10 bases agree with TRBD1. CDR1 is LNHNV and CDR2 is YYDKDF in the germline V gene (reference sequence). The J segment lost 4 bases and the V segment lost 0 bases, leaving 6 bases of the junction unmatched. The CDR3 contains 16 residues. In nucleotides, the CDR3 is TGTGCCACCAGCAGAGACCGACAGGGGGCCAGATACGAGCAGTACTTC. Protein: CATSRDRQGARYEQYF.

The rearrangement uses TRBV18 and TRBJ2-7; TRBD2 agrees at 11 bases. Unmatched junction bases numbered 8, after V lost 3 bases and J lost 4 bases. Germline loops: CDR1 KGHSH, CDR2 LQKENI. This CDR3 is 16 amino acids long. In nucleotides, the CDR3 is TGTGCCAGCTCACCGTCACTAGCGGGAGTTTCATACGAGCAGTACTTC. It specifies CASSPSLAGVSYEQYF.

CDR3 amino acids: CASSQVGRGYSPLHF. CDR3 DNA: TGTGCCAGCAGCCAAGTTGGAAGGGGGTATTCACCCCTCCACTTT. V and J are TRBV14 and TRBJ1-6, with a possible D match to TRBD1 (6 bases). This CDR3 has 15 residues. Per germline, CDR1 SGHDN and CDR2 FVKESK. V lost 1 base to trimming and J lost 8 bases, with 12 bases between them. Full variable domain (missing parts from reference TRBV14 and TRBJ1-6): EAGVTQFPSHSVIEKGQTVTLRCDPISGHDNLYWYRRVMGKEIKFLLHFVKESKQDESGMPNNRFLAERTGGTYSTLKVQPAELEDSGVYFCASSQVGRGYSPLHFGNGTRLTVT.

The rearrangement links TRBV7-9 to TRBJ2-7; 8 positions match TRBD2. From germline, CDR1 is SEHNR and CDR2 FQNEAQ (reference sequence). The CDR3 length is 14 residues. J gave up 5 bases and V 2 bases, and 5 bases lay outside the gene matches. The CDR3 here is CASSLSGRNDEQYF. CDR3 nucleotides: TGTGCCAGCAGCTTAAGCGGGAGAAACGACGAGCAGTACTTC.

The chain is built from TRBV14 and TRBJ1-3; D gene ambiguous. V was cut by 0 bases and J by 4 bases, with 16 bases left in between. The V gene's germline CDR1 is SGHDN and CDR2 FVKESK. CDR3 length: 17 amino acids. CDR3 DNA sequence: TGTGCCAGCAGCCAAGATAAATGGGGAGATGCGGGAAACACCATATATTTT. This encodes CASSQDKWGDAGNTIYF.

In this sample, this clone turned up many times. This chain links TRBV20-1 with TRBJ2-3; D might be TRBD1 (6 bases). The germline V gene encodes CDR1 DFQATT and CDR2 SNEGSKA (reference sequence). The length of the CDR3 is 16 residues. V lost 3 bases to trimming and J lost 3 bases, with 19 bases between them. The CDR3 region is CSASQAQQGGTDTQYF. The CDR3 DNA sequence: TGCAGTGCTAGTCAGGCCCAACAGGGCGGAACAGATACGCAGTATTTT.

In this sample, this clone turned up a few times. The J gene is TRBJ1-1, the V gene TRBV30; no firm D call. CDR3 size: 11 residues. CDR1 is GTSNPN, CDR2 SVGIG, per germline (reference sequence). V was cut by 1 base and J by 7 bases, with 7 bases left in between. In DNA form, the CDR3 reads TGTGCCTGGAGTGCACAGATTGAAGCTTTCTTT. It translates to CAWSAQIEAFF.

The chain carries TRBV3-1 (or the pseudogene TRBV3-2) and TRBJ2-7; a weak D match, TRBD1 (6 bases). Trimming pared 6 bases from V and 1 base from J, leaving 19 bases between. Germline CDR1 reads LGHDT; CDR2 reads YNNKEL (reference sequence). The CDR3 has 16 residues. CDR3 in DNA: TGTGCCAGCAGACCAAGTAAACGGGACACATCCTACGAGCAGTACTTC. This sequence encodes CASRPSKRDTSYEQYF.